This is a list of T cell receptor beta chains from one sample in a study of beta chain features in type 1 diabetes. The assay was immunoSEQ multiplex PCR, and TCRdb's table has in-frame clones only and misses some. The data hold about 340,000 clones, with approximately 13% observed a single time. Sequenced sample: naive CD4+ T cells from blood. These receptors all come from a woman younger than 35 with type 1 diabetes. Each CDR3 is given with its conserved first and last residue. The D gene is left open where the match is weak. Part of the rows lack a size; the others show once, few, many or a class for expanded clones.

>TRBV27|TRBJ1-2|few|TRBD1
TGTGCCAGTCGCGGGACAGGGGCCTATGGCTACACCTTC
CASRGTGAYGYTF
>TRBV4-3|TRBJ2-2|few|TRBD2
TGCGCCAGCAGCCAAGGACTAGCGGGAGGGGTGAACACCGGGGAGCTGTTTTTT
CASSQGLAGGVNTGELFF
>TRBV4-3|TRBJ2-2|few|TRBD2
TGCGCCAGCAGCCAAGGCAGCGGGAGGGCCGCGAACACCGGGGAGCTGTTTTTT
CASSQGSGRAANTGELFF
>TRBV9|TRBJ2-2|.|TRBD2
TGTGCCAGCAGCGTAGGACTAGCGGGAGTCGGGGGCCAACCCGGGGAGCTGTTTTTT
CASSVGLAGVGGQPGELFF
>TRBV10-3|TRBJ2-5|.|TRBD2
TGTGCCATCAGTGAGTCATTAGCGGGAGCGAGGGAGACCCAGTACTTC
CAISESLAGARETQYF
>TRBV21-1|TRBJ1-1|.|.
TGTGCCAGCAGCAAAGGGGGGGACAGGGAGGCTTTCTTT
CASSKGGDREAFF
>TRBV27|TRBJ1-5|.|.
TGTGCCAGCAGTTCATTGAAGGGGCAGGGGCCGGCCGTCAAATTCAATCAGCCCCAGCATTTT
CASSSLKGQGPAVKFNQPQHF
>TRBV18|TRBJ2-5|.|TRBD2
TGTGCCAGCTCACCACAACGGGAGGCTGTAGAGACCCAGTACTTC
CASSPQREAVETQYF
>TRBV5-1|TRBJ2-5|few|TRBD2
TGCGCCAGCAGCTTTTCGGGAGGACAAGAGACCCAGTACTTC
CASSFSGGQETQYF
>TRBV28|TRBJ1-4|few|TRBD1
TGTGCCAGCAGTTTGGGACAGACGTATGAAAAACTGTTTTTT
CASSLGQTYEKLFF
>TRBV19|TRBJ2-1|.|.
TGTGCCAGTAGTATCTTCAAGAAGGAGGGCCGTTACAATGAGCAGTTCTTC
CASSIFKKEGRYNEQFF
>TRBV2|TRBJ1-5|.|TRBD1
TGTGCCAGCAGCGGACAGGGCTCCAATCAGCCCCAGCATTTT
CASSGQGSNQPQHF
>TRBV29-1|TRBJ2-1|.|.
TGCAGCGTAGAGGGCAGGGGCAATGAGCAGTTCTTC
CSVEGRGNEQFF
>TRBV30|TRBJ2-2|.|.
TGTGCCTGGAGTGTCAGATTCACCGGGGAGCTGTTTTTT
CAWSVRFTGELFF
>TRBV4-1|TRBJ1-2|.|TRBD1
TGCGCCAGCAGCCGCCTGGGACAGGGTATCGGTGGCTACACCTTC
CASSRLGQGIGGYTF